This T cell receptor (beta chain) derives from a study of regulatory T cells in long-lasting Graves disease. Study-wide context: Persistent Graves' disease denoted over 5 years of antithyroid drugs plus positive TSH receptor antibodies.

A remark on this clonotype: The final CDR3 position lacks the conserved phenylalanine or tryptophan, pointing to a likely read error.

The TCR beta library used iRepertoire HTBI primers with Arm-PCR amplification of CDR3. In the authors' workflow: Sample data revealed fewer than 70 TRBV and over 12 TRBJ segments. One entry per CDR3 protein, called by TCRdb with MiXCR from the multiplex PCR reads. TCRdb, rather than the study authors, made the V and J calls. Of some 340,000 distinct CDR3 sequences in the sample, roughly 25% were seen once. Trimming pared 3 bases from V and 3 bases from J, leaving 11 bases between. Germline CDR1 and CDR2: MNHEY and SMNVEV (reference sequence). The CDR3 runs 14 residues. Time point described: persistent/refractory GD, antithyroid drugs over 5 years with positive TRAb. RNA from PBMCs was the source of the TCR library. As collected, the peripheral blood samples measured 7 to 9.5 milliliters each and went into EDTA tubes.

The chain uses TRBV27 and TRBJ2-5; tentatively, D is TRBD1 (5 bases). This sequence was found in a woman between 40 and 55 years old with Graves disease. The sample here was peripheral blood mononuclear cells (PBMCs), taken when the disease was refractory, from a patient treated with antithyroid drugs. CDR3 DNA: TGTGCCAGCAGTTTCGGTCTAGGGGAAGAGACCCAGTACCTC. This encodes CASSFGLGEETQYL.